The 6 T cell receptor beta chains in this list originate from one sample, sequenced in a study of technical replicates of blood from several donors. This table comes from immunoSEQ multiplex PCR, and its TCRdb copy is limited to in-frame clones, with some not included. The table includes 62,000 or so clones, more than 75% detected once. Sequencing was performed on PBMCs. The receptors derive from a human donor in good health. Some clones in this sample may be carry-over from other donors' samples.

CDR3 region: CASGLDGRAWEQFF. The CDR3 DNA reads TGTGCTAGTGGTTTGGACGGGAGGGCCTGGGAGCAGTTCTTC. The J gene is TRBJ2-1, the V gene TRBV12-5; 8 bases line up with TRBD2. Trimming at V came to 1 base and at J to 10 bases, leaving 6 bases not matched to a gene. Germline V lookup: CDR1 LGHNT, CDR2 FRNRAP. This CDR3 contains 14 residues.

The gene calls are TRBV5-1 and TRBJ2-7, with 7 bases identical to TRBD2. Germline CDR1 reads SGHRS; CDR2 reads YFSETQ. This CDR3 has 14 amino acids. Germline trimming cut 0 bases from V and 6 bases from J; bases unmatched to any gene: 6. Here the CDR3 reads CASSLELGRAEQYF. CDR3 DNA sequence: TGCGCCAGCAGCTTGGAACTGGGGAGGGCCGAGCAGTACTTC. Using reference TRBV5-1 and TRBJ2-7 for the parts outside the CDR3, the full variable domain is KAGVTQTPRYLIKTRGQQVTLSCSPISGHRSVSWYQQTPGQGLQFLFEYFSETQRNKGNFPGRFSGRQFSNSRSEMNVSTLELGDSALYLCASSLELGRAEQYFGPGTRLTVT.

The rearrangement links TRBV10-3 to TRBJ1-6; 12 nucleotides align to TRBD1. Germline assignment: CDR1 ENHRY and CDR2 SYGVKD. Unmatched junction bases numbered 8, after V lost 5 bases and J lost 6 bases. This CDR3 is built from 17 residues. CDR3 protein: CAISRAGQGAGNSPLHF. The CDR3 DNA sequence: TGTGCCATCAGTCGGGCGGGACAGGGGGCCGGTAATTCACCCCTCCACTTT.

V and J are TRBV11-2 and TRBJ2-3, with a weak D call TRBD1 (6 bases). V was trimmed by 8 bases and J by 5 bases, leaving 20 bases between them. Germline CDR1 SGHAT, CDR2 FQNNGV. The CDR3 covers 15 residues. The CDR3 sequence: CASAAYRVGLDTQYF. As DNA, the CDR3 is TGTGCCAGCGCAGCTTACAGGGTAGGGTTAGATACGCAGTATTTT.

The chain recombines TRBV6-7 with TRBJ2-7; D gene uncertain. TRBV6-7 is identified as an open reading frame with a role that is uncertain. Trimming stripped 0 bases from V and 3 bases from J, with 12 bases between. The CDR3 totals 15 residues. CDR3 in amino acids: CASSYSITSHYEQYF. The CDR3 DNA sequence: TGTGCCAGCAGTTACTCGATAACTTCGCACTACGAGCAGTACTTC.

Written as DNA, the CDR3 is TGCACCCGTCGACAGGGCGATGTGAGCAATCAGCCCCAGCATTTT. It specifies CTRRQGDVSNQPQHF. The V and J genes are TRBV1 and TRBJ1-5; no DNA check was done on the table's D call, TRBD1. TRBV1 is flagged as a pseudogene. The CDR3 contains 15 residues.